A selection of T cell receptor beta chains follows, all from one sample in a study of post-analysis software for immune sequencing data. TCRdb passed the PCR reads through MiXCR, listing each CDR3 protein once. The repertoire has approximately 350,000 distinct CDR3 sequences, less than 35% of them found once; the top ten carry roughly 13%. Sequenced input: blood. The receptors were gathered from a girl under 18 with multiple sclerosis. Each CDR3 is given with its conserved first and last residue.

cdr3_aa | j_call | v_call
CASSLAWTGDTGELFF | TRBJ2-2 | TRBV5-1
CASSYTESTDTQYF | TRBJ2-3 | TRBV6-6
CASSRQQGRETQYF | TRBJ2-5 | TRBV7-2
CATSLPPFDRAQHF | TRBJ1-5 | TRBV15
CASSLGRPGLYNEQFF | TRBJ2-1 | TRBV5-1
CASSLGGSLANYGYTF | TRBJ1-2 | TRBV12-3/TRBV12-4
CASRLRPSGGDTQYF | TRBJ2-3 | TRBV7-2
CASSYPAPRSTHGYTF | TRBJ1-2 | TRBV7-2
CASSYSNLGMGQTDTQYF | TRBJ2-3 | TRBV6-5
CASRQGQPKGNTEAFF | TRBJ1-1 | TRBV12-3/TRBV12-4
CASSQESGSDTEAFF | TRBJ1-1 | TRBV3-1
CAISGAGQETQYF | TRBJ2-5 | TRBV7-9
CASSQDWGNSYNEQFF | TRBJ2-1 | TRBV4-3
CASSQWTTEAFF | TRBJ1-1 | TRBV4-1
CASSFGFPTGRGGYTF | TRBJ1-2 | TRBV9
CASSLEVLGYEQYF | TRBJ2-7 | TRBV12-3/TRBV12-4